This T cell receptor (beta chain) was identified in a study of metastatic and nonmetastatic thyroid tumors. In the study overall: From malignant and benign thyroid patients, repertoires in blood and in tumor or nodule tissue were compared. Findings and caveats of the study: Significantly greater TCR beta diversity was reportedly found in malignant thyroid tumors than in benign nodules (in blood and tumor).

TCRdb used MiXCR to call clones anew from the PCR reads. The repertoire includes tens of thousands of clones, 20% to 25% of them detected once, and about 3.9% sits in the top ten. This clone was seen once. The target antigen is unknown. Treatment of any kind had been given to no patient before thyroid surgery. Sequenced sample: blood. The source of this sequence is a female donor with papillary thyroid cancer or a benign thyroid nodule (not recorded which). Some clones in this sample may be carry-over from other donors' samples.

The CDR3 spells CASSHGLRDRVITDTQYF. For the CDR3, the DNA is TGCGCCAGCAGCCATGGCCTCCGGGACAGGGTTATCACAGATACGCAGTATTTT. This sequence joins TRBV4-1 and TRBJ2-3, with 9 bases fitting TRBD1. CDR3 length equals 18 residues. Trimming at V came to 3 bases and at J to 2 bases, leaving 12 bases not matched to a gene. Germline-derived CDR1 and CDR2 are MGHRA and YSYEKL.